This entry features one T cell receptor (beta chain) sequence. Its target is not known. Together with a sample-barcoded 5' primer, a J-beta primer mix was included in a second PCR lasting about 6 to 12 cycles. Using its own MiXCR run on the 5' RACE reads, TCRdb lists one record per CDR3 protein. The sample has some 1 million distinct CDR3 sequences, 45% seen once. The data belong to a study of blood T cells in healthy people across ages. Study-wide points: The recorded TCR beta diversity per million T cells decreased in a roughly linear manner with age.

The donors, healthy Caucasians from Russia, were aged about 6 to 90. Trimming shortened V by 7 bases and J by 4 bases, and 22 bases separated the two germline ends. The CDR3 is 16 amino acids. CDR1 SNHLY and CDR2 FYNNEI come from the germline V gene. The chain employs TRBV2 and TRBJ2-5, with D possibly matching TRBD2 (8 bases). Material for sequencing was blood. This TCR derives from an older woman in good health. CDR3 nucleotides: TGTGCCAGCACCGACAGGGCTAGCGGGTTCGGAGAGACCCAGTACTTC. It translates to CASTDRASGFGETQYF.